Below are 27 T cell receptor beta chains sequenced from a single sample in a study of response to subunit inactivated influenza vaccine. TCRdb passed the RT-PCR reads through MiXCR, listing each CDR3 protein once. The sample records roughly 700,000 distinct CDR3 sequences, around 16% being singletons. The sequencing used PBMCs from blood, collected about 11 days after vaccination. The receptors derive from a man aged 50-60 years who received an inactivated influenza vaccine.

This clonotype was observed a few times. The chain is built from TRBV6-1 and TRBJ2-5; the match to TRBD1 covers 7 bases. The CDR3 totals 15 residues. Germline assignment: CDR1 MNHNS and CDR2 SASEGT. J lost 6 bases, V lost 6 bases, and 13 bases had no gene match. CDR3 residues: CASSRLGQGVQTQYF. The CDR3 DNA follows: TGTGCCAGCAGCCGCCTGGGCCAGGGGGTACAGACCCAGTACTTC.

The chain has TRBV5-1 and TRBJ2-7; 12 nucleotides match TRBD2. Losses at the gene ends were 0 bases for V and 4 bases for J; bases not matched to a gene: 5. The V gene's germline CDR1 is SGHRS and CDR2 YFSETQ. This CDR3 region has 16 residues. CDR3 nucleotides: TGCGCCAGCAGCTTGGAGGGACTAGCGGGTTATTACGAGCAGTACTTC. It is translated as CASSLEGLAGYYEQYF. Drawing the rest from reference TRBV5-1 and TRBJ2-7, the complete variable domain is KAGVTQTPRYLIKTRGQQVTLSCSPISGHRSVSWYQQTPGQGLQFLFEYFSETQRNKGNFPGRFSGRQFSNSRSEMNVSTLELGDSALYLCASSLEGLAGYYEQYFGPGTRLTVT.

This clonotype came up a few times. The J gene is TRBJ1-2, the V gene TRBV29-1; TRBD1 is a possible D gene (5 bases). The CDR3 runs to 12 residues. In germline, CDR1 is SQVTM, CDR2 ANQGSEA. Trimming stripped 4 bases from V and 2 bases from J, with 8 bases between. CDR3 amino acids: CSVVWDNYGYTF. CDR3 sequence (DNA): TGCAGCGTTGTTTGGGACAACTATGGCTACACCTTC.

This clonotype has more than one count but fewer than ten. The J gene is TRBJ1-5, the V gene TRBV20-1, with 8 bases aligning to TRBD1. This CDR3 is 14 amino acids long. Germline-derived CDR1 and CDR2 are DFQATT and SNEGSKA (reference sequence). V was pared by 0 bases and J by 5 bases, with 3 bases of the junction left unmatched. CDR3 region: CSARDLQGDQPQHF. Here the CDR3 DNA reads TGCAGTGCTAGAGATCTACAGGGGGATCAGCCCCAGCATTTT.

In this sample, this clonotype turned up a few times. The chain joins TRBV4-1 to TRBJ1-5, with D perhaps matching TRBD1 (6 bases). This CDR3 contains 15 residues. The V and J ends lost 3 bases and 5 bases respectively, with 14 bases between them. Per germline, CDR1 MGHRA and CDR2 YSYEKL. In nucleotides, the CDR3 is TGCGCCAGCAGCCAGGAAACAGGGCTAGATCAGCCCCAGCATTTT. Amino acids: CASSQETGLDQPQHF.

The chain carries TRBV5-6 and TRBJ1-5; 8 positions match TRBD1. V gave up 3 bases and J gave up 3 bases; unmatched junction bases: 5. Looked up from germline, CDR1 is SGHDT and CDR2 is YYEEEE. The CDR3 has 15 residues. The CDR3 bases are TGTGCCAGCAGCTGGGGACAGGAACCCAATCAGCCCCAGCATTTT. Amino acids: CASSWGQEPNQPQHF.

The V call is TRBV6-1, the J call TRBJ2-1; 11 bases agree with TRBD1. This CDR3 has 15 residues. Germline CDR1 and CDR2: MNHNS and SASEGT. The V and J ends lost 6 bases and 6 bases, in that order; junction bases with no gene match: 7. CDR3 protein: CASRVDRGQGNEQFF. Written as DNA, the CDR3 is TGTGCCAGCAGGGTGGACAGGGGGCAGGGCAATGAGCAGTTCTTC.

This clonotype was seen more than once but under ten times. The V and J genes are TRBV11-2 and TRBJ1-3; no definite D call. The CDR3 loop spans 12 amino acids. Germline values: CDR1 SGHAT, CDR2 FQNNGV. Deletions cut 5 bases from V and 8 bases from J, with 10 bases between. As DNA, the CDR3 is TGTGCCAGCAGCCCCGGCGGAGACACCATATATTTT. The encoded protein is CASSPGGDTIYF.

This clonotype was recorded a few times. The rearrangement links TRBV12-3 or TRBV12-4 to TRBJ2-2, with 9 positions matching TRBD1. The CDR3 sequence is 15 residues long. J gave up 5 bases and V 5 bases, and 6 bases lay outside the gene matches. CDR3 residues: CASSPNRGRTGELFF. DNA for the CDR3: TGTGCCAGCAGTCCCAACAGGGGGCGAACCGGGGAGCTGTTTTTT.

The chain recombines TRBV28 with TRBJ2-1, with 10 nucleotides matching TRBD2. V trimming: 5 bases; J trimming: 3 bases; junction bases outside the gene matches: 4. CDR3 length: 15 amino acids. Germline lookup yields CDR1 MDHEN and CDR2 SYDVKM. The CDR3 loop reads CASSALAGVYNEQFF. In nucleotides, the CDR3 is TGTGCCAGCAGTGCCCTAGCGGGAGTCTACAATGAGCAGTTCTTC. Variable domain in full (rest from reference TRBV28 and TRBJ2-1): DVKVTQSSRYLVKRTGEKVFLECVQDMDHENMFWYRQDPGLGLRLIYFSYDVKMKEKGDIPEGYSVSREKKERFSLILESASTNQTSMYLCASSALAGVYNEQFFGPGTRLTVL.

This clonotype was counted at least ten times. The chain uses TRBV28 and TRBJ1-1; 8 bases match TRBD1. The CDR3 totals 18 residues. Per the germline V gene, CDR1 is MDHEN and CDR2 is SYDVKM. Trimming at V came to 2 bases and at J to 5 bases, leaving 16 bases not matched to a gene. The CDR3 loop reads CASSLGTGTGQVGTEAFF. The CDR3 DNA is TGTGCCAGCAGTTTAGGCACCGGGACAGGTCAAGTGGGGACTGAAGCTTTCTTT.

DNA of the CDR3: TGTGCCAGCAATGCCCCCGGGACAGATAATTCACCCCTCCACTTT. It is translated as CASNAPGTDNSPLHF. The rearrangement joins TRBV12-3 or TRBV12-4 to TRBJ1-6; 7 positions match TRBD1. The CDR3 sequence is 15 residues long. V shed 7 bases and J 5 bases; nucleotides not matched to a gene: 8.

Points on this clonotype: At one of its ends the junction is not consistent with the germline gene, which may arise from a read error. The CDR3: CASSSGKNLFF. In DNA, the CDR3 is TGTGCCAGCAGTTCGGGGAAAAACCTGTTTTTT. The V call is TRBV12-3 or TRBV12-4, the J call TRBJ1-4, with unresolved D. The CDR3 runs 11 residues.

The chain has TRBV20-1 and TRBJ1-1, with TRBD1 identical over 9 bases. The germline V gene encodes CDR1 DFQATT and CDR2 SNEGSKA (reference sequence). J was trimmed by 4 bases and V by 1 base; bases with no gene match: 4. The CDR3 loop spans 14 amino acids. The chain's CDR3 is CSARAGTGITEAFF. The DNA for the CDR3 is TGCAGTGCTAGAGCCGGGACAGGGATCACTGAAGCTTTCTTT.

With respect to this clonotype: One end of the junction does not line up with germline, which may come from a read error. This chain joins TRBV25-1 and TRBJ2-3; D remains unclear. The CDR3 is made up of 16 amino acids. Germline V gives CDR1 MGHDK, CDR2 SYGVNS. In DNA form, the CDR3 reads TGTGCCAGCAGTGAAAGAGGAGTAGACCCGGGCGATACGCATTATTTT. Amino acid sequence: CASSERGVDPGDTHYF.

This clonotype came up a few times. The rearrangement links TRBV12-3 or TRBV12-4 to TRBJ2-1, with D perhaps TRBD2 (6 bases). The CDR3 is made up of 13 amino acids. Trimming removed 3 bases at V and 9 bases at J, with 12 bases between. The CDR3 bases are TGTGCCAGCAGTTTTGCTGGCGGGATTGAGCAGTTCTTC. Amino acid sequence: CASSFAGGIEQFF.

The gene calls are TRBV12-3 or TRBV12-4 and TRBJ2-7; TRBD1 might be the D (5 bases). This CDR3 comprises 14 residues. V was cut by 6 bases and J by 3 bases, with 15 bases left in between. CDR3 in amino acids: CASRSPGHLYEQYF. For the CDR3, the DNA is TGTGCCAGCAGGTCCCCCGGACACCTCTACGAGCAGTACTTC.

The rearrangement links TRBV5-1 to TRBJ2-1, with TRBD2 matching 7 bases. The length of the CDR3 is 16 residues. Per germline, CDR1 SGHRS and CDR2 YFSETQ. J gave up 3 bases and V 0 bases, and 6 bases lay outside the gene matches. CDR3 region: CASSLGALAVYNEQFF. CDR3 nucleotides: TGCGCCAGCAGCTTGGGTGCGCTAGCGGTCTACAATGAGCAGTTCTTC. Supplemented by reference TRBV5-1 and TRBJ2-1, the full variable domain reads KAGVTQTPRYLIKTRGQQVTLSCSPISGHRSVSWYQQTPGQGLQFLFEYFSETQRNKGNFPGRFSGRQFSNSRSEMNVSTLELGDSALYLCASSLGALAVYNEQFFGPGTRLTVL.

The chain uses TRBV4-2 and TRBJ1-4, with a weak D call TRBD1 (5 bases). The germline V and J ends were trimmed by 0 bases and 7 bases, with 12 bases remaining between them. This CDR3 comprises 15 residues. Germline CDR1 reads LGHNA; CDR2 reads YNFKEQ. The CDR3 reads CASSQDQGAGEKLFF. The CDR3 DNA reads TGTGCCAGCAGCCAAGATCAAGGGGCGGGTGAAAAACTGTTTTTT.

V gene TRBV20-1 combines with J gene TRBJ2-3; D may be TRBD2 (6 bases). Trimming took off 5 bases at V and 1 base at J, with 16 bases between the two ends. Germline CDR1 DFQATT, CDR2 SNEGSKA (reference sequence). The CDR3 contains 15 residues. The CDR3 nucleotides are TGCAGTGCTTTTTCGCGTAGGGAGGGCACAGATACGCAGTATTTT. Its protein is CSAFSRREGTDTQYF.

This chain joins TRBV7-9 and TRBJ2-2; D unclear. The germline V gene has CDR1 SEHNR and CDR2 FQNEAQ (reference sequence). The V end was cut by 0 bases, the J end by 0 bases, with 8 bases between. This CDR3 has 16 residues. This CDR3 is CASSLAAQANTGELFF. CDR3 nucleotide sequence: TGTGCCAGCAGCTTAGCTGCACAAGCGAACACCGGGGAGCTGTTTTTT.

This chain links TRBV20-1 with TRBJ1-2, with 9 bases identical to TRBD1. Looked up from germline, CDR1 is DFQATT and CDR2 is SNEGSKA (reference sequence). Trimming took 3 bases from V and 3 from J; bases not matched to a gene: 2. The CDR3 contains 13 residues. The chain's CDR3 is CSARTGGDYGYTF. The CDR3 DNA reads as TGCAGTGCTAGGACAGGGGGAGACTATGGCTACACCTTC.

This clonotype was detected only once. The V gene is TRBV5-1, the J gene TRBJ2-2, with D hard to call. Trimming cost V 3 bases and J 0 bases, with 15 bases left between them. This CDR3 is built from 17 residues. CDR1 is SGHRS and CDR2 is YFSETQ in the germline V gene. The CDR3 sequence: CASSSISQNANTGELFF. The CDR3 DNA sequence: TGCGCCAGCAGCTCGATCTCACAGAACGCGAACACCGGGGAGCTGTTTTTT.

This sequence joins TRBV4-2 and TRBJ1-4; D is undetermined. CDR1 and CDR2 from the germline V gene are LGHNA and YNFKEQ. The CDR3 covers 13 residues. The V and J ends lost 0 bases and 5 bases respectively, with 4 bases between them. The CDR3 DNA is TGTGCCAGCAGCCAAGAATCGAATGAAAAACTGTTTTTT. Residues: CASSQESNEKLFF.

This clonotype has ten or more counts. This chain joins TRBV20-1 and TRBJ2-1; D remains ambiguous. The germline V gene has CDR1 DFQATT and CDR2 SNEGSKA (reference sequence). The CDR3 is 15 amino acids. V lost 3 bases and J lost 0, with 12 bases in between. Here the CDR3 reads CSASPSTTSYNEQFF. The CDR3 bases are TGCAGTGCTAGCCCCTCAACAACCTCCTACAATGAGCAGTTCTTC.

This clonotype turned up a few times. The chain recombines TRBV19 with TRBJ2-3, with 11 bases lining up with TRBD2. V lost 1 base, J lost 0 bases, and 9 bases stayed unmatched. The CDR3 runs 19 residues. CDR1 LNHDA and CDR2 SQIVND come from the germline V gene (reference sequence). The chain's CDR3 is CASSIASGGPYISTDTQYF. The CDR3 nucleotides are TGTGCCAGTAGTATAGCTAGCGGGGGGCCTTATATTAGCACAGATACGCAGTATTTT.

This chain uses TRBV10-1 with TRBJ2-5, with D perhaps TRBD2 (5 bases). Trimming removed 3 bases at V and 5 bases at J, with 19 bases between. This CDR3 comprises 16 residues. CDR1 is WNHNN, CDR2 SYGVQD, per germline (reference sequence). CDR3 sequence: CASSEEPSLGGETQYF. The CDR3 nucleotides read TGCGCCAGCAGTGAAGAGCCTAGCCTGGGTGGGGAGACCCAGTACTTC.